The clone carrying this TCR beta chain has only one observation. V lost 8 bases and J 4 bases, leaving 18 bases between the germline ends. Per germline, CDR1 MNHNS and CDR2 SASEGT. This CDR3 contains 14 residues. TCRdb keeps only in-frame clones here, not all; method: immunoSEQ multiplex PCR. The sample lists about 1.5 million clones; roughly 96% were seen once. This entry is derived from a study of shared clonotypes between healthy human individuals. The V and J genes are TRBV6-1 and TRBJ2-7; D ambiguous. The source is a man aged 25-40 years in good health. The source material was naive CD4+ T cells sorted from blood. Subset specified: CD45RA+ positively selected. In nucleotides, the CDR3 is TGTGCCAGCGCTTTCCGACCCTACAAGTACGAGCAGTACTTC. Its translation is CASAFRPYKYEQYF.